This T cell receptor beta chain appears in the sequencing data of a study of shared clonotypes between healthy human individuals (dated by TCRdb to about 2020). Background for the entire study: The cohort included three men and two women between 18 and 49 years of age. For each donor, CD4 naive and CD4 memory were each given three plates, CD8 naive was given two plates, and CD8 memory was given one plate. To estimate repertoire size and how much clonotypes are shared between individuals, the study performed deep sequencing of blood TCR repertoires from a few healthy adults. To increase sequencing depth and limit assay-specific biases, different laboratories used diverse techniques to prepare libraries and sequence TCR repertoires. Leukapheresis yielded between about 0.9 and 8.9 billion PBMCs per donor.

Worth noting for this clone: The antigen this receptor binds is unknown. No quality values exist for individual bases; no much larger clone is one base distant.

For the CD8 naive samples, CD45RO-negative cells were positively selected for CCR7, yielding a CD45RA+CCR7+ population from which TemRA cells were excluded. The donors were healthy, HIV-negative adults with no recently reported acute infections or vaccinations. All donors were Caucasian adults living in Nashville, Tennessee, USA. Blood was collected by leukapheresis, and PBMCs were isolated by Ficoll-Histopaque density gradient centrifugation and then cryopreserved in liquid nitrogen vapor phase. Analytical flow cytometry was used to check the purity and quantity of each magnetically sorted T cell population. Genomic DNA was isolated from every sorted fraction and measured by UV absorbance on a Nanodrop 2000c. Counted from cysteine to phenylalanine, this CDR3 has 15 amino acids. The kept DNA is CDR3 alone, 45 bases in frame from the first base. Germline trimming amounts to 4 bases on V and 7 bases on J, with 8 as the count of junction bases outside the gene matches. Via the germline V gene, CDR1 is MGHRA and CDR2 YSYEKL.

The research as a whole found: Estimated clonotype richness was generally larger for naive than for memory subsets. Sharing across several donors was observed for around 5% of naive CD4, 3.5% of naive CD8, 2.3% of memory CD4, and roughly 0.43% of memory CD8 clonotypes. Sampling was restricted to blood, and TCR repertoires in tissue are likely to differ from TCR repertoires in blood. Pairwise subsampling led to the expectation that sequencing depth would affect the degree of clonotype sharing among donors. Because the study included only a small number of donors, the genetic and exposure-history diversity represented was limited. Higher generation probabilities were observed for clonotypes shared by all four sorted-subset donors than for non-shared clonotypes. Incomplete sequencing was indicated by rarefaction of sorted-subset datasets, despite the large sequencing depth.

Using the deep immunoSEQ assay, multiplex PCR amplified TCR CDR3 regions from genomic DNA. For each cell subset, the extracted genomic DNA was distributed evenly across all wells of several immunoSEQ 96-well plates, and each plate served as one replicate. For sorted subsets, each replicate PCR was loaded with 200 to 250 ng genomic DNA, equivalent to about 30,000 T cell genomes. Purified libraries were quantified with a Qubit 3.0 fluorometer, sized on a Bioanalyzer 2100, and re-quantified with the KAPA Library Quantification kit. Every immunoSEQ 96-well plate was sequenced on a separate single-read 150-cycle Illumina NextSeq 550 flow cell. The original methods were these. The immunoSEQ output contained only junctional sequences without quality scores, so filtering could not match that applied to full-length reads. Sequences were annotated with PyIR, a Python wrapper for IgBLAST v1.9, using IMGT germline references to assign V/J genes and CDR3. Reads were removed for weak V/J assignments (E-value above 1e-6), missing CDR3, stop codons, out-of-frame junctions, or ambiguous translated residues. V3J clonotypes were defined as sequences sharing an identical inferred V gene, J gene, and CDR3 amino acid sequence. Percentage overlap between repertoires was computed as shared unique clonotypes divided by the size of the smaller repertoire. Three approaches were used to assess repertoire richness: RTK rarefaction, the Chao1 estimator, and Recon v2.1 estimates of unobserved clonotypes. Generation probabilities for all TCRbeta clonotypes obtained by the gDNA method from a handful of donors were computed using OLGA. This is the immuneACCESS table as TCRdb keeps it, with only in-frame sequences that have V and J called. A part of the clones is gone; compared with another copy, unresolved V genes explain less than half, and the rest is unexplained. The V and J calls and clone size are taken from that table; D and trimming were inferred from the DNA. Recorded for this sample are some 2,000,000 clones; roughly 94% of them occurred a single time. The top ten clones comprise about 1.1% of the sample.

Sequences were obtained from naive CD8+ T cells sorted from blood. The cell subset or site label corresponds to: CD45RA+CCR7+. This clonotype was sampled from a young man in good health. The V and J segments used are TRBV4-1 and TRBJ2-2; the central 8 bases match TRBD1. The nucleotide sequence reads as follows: TGCGCCAGCAGCCTAAGCCAGGGGGCGGGCGGGGAGCTGTTTTTT. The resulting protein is CASSLSQGAGGELFF.